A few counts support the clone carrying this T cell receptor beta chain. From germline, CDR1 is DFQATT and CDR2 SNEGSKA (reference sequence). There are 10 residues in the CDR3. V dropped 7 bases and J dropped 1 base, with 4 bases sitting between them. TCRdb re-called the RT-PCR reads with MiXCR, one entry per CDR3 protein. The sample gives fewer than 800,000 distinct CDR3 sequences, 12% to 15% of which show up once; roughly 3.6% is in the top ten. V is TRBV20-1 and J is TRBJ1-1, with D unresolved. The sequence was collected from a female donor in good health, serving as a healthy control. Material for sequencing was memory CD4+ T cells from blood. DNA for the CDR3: TGCAGTGGCCCGAACACTGAAGCTTTCTTT. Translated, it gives CSGPNTEAFF.